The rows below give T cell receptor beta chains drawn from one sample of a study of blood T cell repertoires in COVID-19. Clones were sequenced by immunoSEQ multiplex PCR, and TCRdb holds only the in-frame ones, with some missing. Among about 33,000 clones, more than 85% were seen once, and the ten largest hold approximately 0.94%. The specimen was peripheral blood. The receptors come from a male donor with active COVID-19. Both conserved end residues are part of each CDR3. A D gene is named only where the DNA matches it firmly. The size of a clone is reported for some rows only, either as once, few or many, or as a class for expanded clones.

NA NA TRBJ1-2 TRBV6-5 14 CASNSQRGIGGYTF TGTGCCAGTAATTCCCAGCGGGGGATCGGTGGCTACACCTTC
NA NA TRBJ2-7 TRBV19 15 CASSMRGSTAYEQYF TGTGCCAGTAGTATGAGGGGGTCTACCGCCTACGAGCAGTACTTC
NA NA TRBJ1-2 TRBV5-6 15 CASSLRQVEGYGYTF TGTGCCAGCAGCTTGCGGCAGGTGGAAGGCTATGGCTACACCTTC
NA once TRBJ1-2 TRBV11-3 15 CASSSTRGRGGGYTF TGTGCCAGCAGCTCTACCCGAGGGCGAGGTGGCGGCTACACCTTC
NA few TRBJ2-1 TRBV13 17 CASSGRGRFREANEQFF TGTGCCAGCAGCGGCCGAGGGAGGTTCAGGGAAGCAAATGAGCAGTTCTTC
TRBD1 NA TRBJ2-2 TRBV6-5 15 CASSPRQGYTGELFF TGTGCCAGCAGTCCCCGACAGGGGTACACCGGGGAGCTGTTTTTT
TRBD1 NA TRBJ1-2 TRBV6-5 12 CASRVRQGGYTF TGTGCCAGCAGGGTTAGACAGGGTGGCTACACCTTC
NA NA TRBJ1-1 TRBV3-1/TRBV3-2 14 CASSQDFLNTEAFF TGTGCCAGCAGCCAAGACTTTTTGAACACTGAAGCTTTCTTT
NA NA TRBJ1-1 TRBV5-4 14 CASSLEQGNTEAFF TGTGCCAGCAGCTTGGAGCAGGGGAACACTGAAGCTTTCTTT
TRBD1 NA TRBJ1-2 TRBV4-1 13 CASSLPGGSGYTF TGCGCCAGCAGCCTCCCAGGGGGCTCTGGCTACACCTTC
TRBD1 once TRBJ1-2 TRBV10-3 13 CAINRDRAGGYTF TGTGCCATCAACAGGGACAGGGCTGGCGGCTACACCTTC
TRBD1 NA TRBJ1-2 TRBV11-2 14 CASRGQGGSYGYTF TGTGCCAGCAGAGGACAGGGGGGCTCCTATGGCTACACCTTC
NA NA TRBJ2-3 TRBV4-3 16 CASSQVSTGVTDTQYF TGCGCCAGCAGCCAAGTTTCTACGGGGGTCACAGATACGCAGTATTTT
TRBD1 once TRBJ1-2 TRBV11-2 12 CASSPDRVGYTF TGTGCCAGCAGCCCCGACAGGGTAGGCTACACCTTC
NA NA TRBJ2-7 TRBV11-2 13 CASSRARAYEQYF TGTGCCAGCAGCCGCGCCAGGGCATACGAGCAGTACTTC
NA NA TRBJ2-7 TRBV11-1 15 CASSKTAGIAYEQYF TGTGCCAGCAGCAAAACAGCCGGGATTGCCTACGAGCAGTACTTC
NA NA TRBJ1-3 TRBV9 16 CASSVGRGDSGNTIYF TGTGCCAGCAGCGTAGGACGGGGTGACTCTGGAAACACCATATATTTT
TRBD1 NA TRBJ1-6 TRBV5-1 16 CASSSSPTGGNSPLHF TGCGCCAGCAGCTCAAGCCCGACAGGGGGCAATTCACCCCTCCACTTT
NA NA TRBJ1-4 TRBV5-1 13 CASSYDTYEKLFF TGCGCCAGCAGCTATGACACTTATGAAAAACTGTTTTTT
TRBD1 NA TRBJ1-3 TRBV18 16 CASSHGQVSAGNTIYF TGTGCCAGCTCACATGGACAGGTCTCGGCTGGAAACACCATATATTTT
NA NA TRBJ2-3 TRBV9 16 CASSVGGTPSTDTQYF TGTGCCAGCAGCGTAGGGGGGACACCCTCCACAGATACGCAGTATTTT
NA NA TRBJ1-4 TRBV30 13 CAWKGDRYEKLFF TGTGCCTGGAAAGGGGATAGGTATGAAAAACTGTTTTTT
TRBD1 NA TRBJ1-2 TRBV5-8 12 CASSLTGVGYTF TGTGCCAGCAGCTTGACAGGGGTCGGCTACACCTTC
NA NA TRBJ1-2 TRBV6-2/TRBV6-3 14 CASSYANRDYGYTF TGTGCCAGCAGTTACGCCAACAGGGACTATGGCTACACCTTC
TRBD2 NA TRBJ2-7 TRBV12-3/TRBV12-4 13 CASSTGGVYEQYF TGTGCCAGCAGCACCGGGGGGGTCTACGAGCAGTACTTC
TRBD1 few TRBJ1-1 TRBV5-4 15 CASSLFDRANTEAFF TGTGCCAGCAGCTTGTTCGACAGGGCAAACACTGAAGCTTTCTTT
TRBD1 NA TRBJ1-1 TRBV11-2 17 CASSPNRGPAKNTEAFF TGTGCCAGCAGCCCCAACAGGGGGCCAGCGAAGAACACTGAAGCTTTCTTT